In its sample, the clone carrying this TCR beta chain was seen a few times. The data derive from a study of glioma-infiltrating T cells after dendritic cell vaccination. Sequencing was performed with immunoSEQ multiplex PCR; in TCRdb, only in-frame clones are kept and a portion is missing. The data hold around 92,000 clones, with around 80% observed a single time. As to time point: after dendritic cell vaccination, including at tumor progression/relapse. The CDR3 totals 16 residues. CDR1 and CDR2 (germline): LGHNA, YNFKEQ. With 0 bases clipped from V and 4 bases from J, the junction kept 5 bases outside the gene matches.

The TCR originated in a human donor with glioblastoma. The source was blood, collected after dendritic cell vaccination. The chain joins TRBV4-2 to TRBJ2-7, with 11 bases identical to TRBD2. CDR3: CASSQDETSGTYEQYF. The DNA of the CDR3 is TGTGCCAGCAGCCAAGATGAGACTAGCGGGACATACGAGCAGTACTTC.